The source of this T cell receptor beta chain is a study of response to subunit inactivated influenza vaccine. Study outcomes and limitations: It was the authors' suggestion that each seasonal influenza vaccination recruits few new T cells.

Looked up from germline, CDR1 is KGHDR and CDR2 is SFDVKD. The CDR3 is 14 residues long. Details on this clonotype: The antigen is not known. At one of its ends the junction is not consistent with the germline gene, which may arise from a read error.

Each CDR3 protein is one row after TCRdb ran MiXCR on the RT-PCR reads. The sample holds more than 450,000 distinct CDR3 sequences; 12% are singletons and the top ten take roughly a tenth. The specimen comprised PBMCs from blood, sampled on the day of vaccination. This chain joins TRBV24-1 and TRBJ2-1; D is ambiguous. This sequence was found in a man aged 50 or older who received an inactivated influenza vaccine. In nucleotides, the CDR3 is TGTACCACCAGTGACCCTGGCGCAGTAAATGAGCAGTTCTTC. Protein: CTTSDPGAVNEQFF.